Listed below are T cell receptor beta chains from one sample, sequenced in a study of blood T cell repertoires in COVID-19. Clones were sequenced by immunoSEQ multiplex PCR, and TCRdb holds only the in-frame ones, with some missing. Seen here are approximately 210,000 clones, around 87% observed once, and the top ten hold approximately 2.4%. Sequencing used PBMCs or T cells enriched from blood (not recorded which). These receptors all come from a woman between 25 and 40 years old who had recovered from COVID-19. CDR3s leave out the opening cysteine and the closing phenylalanine or tryptophan.

CDR3aa: ASSDEGGRDTEAF; v_gene: TRBV9; j_gene: TRBJ1-1
CDR3aa: ASSLGQGNYGYT; v_gene: TRBV27; j_gene: TRBJ1-2
CDR3aa: ASSLAPGPHGF; v_gene: TRBV11-2; j_gene: TRBJ1-1
CDR3aa: ASSPGFEGGVSYGYT; v_gene: TRBV18; j_gene: TRBJ1-2
CDR3aa: ASSLDRASGMNTEAF; v_gene: TRBV5-1; j_gene: TRBJ1-1
CDR3aa: ASSDGRHPNGYT; v_gene: TRBV9; j_gene: TRBJ1-2
CDR3aa: ASSLAKGTSGFTDTQY; v_gene: TRBV7-6; j_gene: TRBJ2-3
CDR3aa: ASSQRDRGRSGTDTQY; v_gene: TRBV7-8; j_gene: TRBJ2-3
CDR3aa: AWSVRRGLGTEAF; v_gene: TRBV30; j_gene: TRBJ1-1
CDR3aa: ASSSGVTYEQY; v_gene: TRBV2; j_gene: TRBJ2-7
CDR3aa: ASSPGQGTPADSGANVLT; v_gene: TRBV18; j_gene: TRBJ2-6
CDR3aa: ASSLPRPSGSINYEQY; v_gene: TRBV11-2; j_gene: TRBJ2-7
CDR3aa: ASSWQTGNYGYT; v_gene: TRBV11-1; j_gene: TRBJ1-2
CDR3aa: ASSQSSGGAYEQY; v_gene: TRBV9; j_gene: TRBJ2-7
CDR3aa: ASSSIHGPLVSGNTIY; v_gene: TRBV7-3; j_gene: TRBJ1-3
CDR3aa: ASSGLATRYNEQF; v_gene: TRBV2; j_gene: TRBJ2-1
CDR3aa: SASSGGFYNEQF; v_gene: TRBV20-1; j_gene: TRBJ2-1
CDR3aa: ASSYLQVGNTEAF; v_gene: TRBV6-2/TRBV6-3; j_gene: TRBJ1-1
CDR3aa: ASSLLAGYTDTQY; v_gene: TRBV7-3; j_gene: TRBJ2-3
CDR3aa: ASSVDRVSGYT; v_gene: TRBV9; j_gene: TRBJ1-2
CDR3aa: ASSLIRGEKLF; v_gene: TRBV12-3/TRBV12-4; j_gene: TRBJ1-4
CDR3aa: AISETGSYGYT; v_gene: TRBV10-3; j_gene: TRBJ1-2
CDR3aa: ATSREETYGYT; v_gene: TRBV15; j_gene: TRBJ1-2
CDR3aa: ASSETSGIPNEQF; v_gene: TRBV11-2; j_gene: TRBJ2-1
CDR3aa: ASSLVGQGSGQPQH; v_gene: TRBV7-2; j_gene: TRBJ1-5
CDR3aa: ASSPPWGPDTEAF; v_gene: TRBV11-3; j_gene: TRBJ1-1
CDR3aa: ASSTDRGTQPQH; v_gene: TRBV19; j_gene: TRBJ1-5
CDR3aa: AGQGKEQAGYT; v_gene: TRBV27; j_gene: TRBJ1-2
CDR3aa: ASSRTGGMGWSGNTIY; v_gene: TRBV27; j_gene: TRBJ1-3
CDR3aa: ASSPRPTGAVMGNQPQH; v_gene: TRBV18; j_gene: TRBJ1-5
CDR3aa: AWSVGPLAGEDEQY; v_gene: TRBV30; j_gene: TRBJ2-7
CDR3aa: ASSDRNYNEQY; v_gene: TRBV7-2; j_gene: TRBJ2-7
CDR3aa: ASSLGVAGAGELF; v_gene: TRBV5-1; j_gene: TRBJ2-2
CDR3aa: ASSRTSGGYNEQF; v_gene: TRBV3-1/TRBV3-2; j_gene: TRBJ2-1